Listed here are 11 T cell receptor beta chains from one sample, sequenced in a study of OX40 agonist ivuxolimab in advanced cancers. Libraries were constructed by the immunoSEQ multiplex PCR assay. What TCRdb holds here is the immuneACCESS table cut down to in-frame rearrangements. Part of the clones is not present; checked against another copy, under half of the missing clones reflect an unresolved V gene, and the others are unexplained. For this sample there are some 40,000 clones; around 85% appear just once. The ten largest clones represent under 45% of the sample. Material: CD4+ or CD8+ T cells sorted from blood, obtained in a trial of the OX40 agonist ivuxolimab. Every receptor here comes from an adult with an advanced solid tumor such as melanoma, head and neck, liver or kidney cancer.

The chain has TRBV5-5 and TRBJ2-5; D unresolved. This CDR3 comprises 13 residues. CDR1 and CDR2 (germline): SGHKS, YYEKEE (reference sequence). V was shortened by 2 bases and J by 4 bases, with 9 bases between the two germline ends. The CDR3 bases are TGTGCCAGCAGCTTCCCCCTGGCAGAGACCCAGTACTTC. Its protein product is CASSFPLAETQYF.

This chain links TRBV6-6 with TRBJ2-2; the D is unclear. The CDR3 covers 14 residues. Germline CDR1 MNHNY, CDR2 SVGAGI (reference sequence). V dropped 6 bases and J dropped 4 bases, with 12 bases sitting between them. CDR3 sequence (DNA): TGTGCCAGCAGACCCCAGACCCTCACCGGGGAGCTGTTTTTT. Its translation: CASRPQTLTGELFF.

This chain joins TRBV23-1 and TRBJ2-7, with TRBD2 identical over 11 bases. TRBV23-1 is placed among ORFs of uncertain function. The V segment lost 0 bases and the J segment 2 bases; nucleotides outside the gene matches: 9. CDR3 length: 18 residues. The CDR3 coding sequence is TGCGCCAGCAGTCAATCCCTGCCGGGACTAGCGGCGCCCTACGAGCAGTACTTC. Translation gives CASSQSLPGLAAPYEQYF.

The V and J genes are TRBV5-1 and TRBJ1-2, with unresolved D. V was clipped by 1 base and J by 4 bases, with 14 bases between them. The germline gives CDR1 SGHRS, CDR2 YFSETQ. The CDR3 consists of 15 residues. This CDR3 reads CASSLSSPDLYGYTF. In nucleotides, the CDR3 is TGCGCCAGCAGCTTGTCGTCGCCTGACCTCTATGGCTACACCTTC.

This clone was picked up a small number of times. The V gene is TRBV2, the J gene TRBJ2-7; D unclear. This CDR3 contains 12 residues. From germline, CDR1 is SNHLY and CDR2 FYNNEI. Trimming took 7 bases from V and 0 from J, leaving 7 bases between them. The CDR3 region is CASTAGSYEQYF. The DNA of the CDR3 is TGTGCCAGCACAGCAGGCTCCTACGAGCAGTACTTC.

This clone came up a few times. The chain carries TRBV12-5 and TRBJ1-5; 9 nucleotides agree with TRBD1. Germline V gene lookup returns CDR1 LGHNT and CDR2 FRNRAP. This CDR3 comprises 14 residues. V lost 1 base and J lost 5; bases outside the gene matches: 0. CDR3 sequence (DNA): TGTGCTAGTGGTTTGGGGACAGGGGATCAGCCCCAGCATTTT. Translating gives CASGLGTGDQPQHF. Filled out from reference TRBV12-5 and TRBJ1-5, the complete variable domain reads DARVTQTPRHKVTEMGQEVTMRCQPILGHNTVFWYRQTMMQGLELLAYFRNRAPLDDSGMPKDRFSAEMPDATLATLKIQPSEPRDSAVYFCASGLGTGDQPQHFGDGTRLSIL.

The chain has TRBV15 and TRBJ1-5, with D unclear. CDR1 LNHNV and CDR2 YYDKDF come from the germline V gene (reference sequence). Trimming removed 3 bases from V and 4 bases from J, with 13 bases in between. The CDR3 consists of 15 residues. CDR3 bases: TGTGCCACCAGCAGGAGCTACGCCGAGAATCAGCCCCAGCATTTT. Translated: CATSRSYAENQPQHF.

The genes are TRBV6-1 and TRBJ1-4, with D perhaps TRBD1 (5 bases). CDR1 MNHNS and CDR2 SASEGT come from the germline V gene. This CDR3 region has 16 residues. The germline V and J ends were trimmed by 2 bases and 5 bases, with 15 bases remaining between them. The chain's CDR3 is CASSELGAATNEKLFF. CDR3 sequence (DNA): TGTGCCAGCAGTGAATTAGGGGCAGCTACGAATGAAAAACTGTTTTTT.

In its sample, this clone was seen once. The CDR3 is CASSESGTGAQGNIQYF. CDR3 nucleotides: TGTGCCAGCAGCGAATCCGGGACAGGGGCACAAGGGAACATTCAGTACTTC. The V call is TRBV7-3, the J call TRBJ2-4; TRBD1 aligns across 10 bases. The CDR3 spans 17 residues. J lost 7 bases, V lost 5 bases, and 14 bases had no gene match. Germline lookup yields CDR1 SGHTA and CDR2 FQGTGA. Variable domain in full (rest from reference TRBV7-3 and TRBJ2-4): GAGVSQTPSNKVTEKGKYVELRCDPISGHTALYWYRQSLGQGPEFLIYFQGTGAADDSGLPNDRFFAVRPEGSVSTLKIQRTERGDSAVYLCASSESGTGAQGNIQYFGAGTRLSVL.

V is TRBV28 and J is TRBJ1-4, with D uncertain. Per the germline V gene, CDR1 is MDHEN and CDR2 is SYDVKM. Between the trimmed V and J ends, which lost 5 bases and 0 bases, there was a span of 7 bases. The CDR3 contains 14 residues. CDR3 in amino acids: CASSHDTTNEKLFF. CDR3 DNA: TGTGCCAGCAGTCACGATACAACTAATGAAAAACTGTTTTTT.

This chain links TRBV7-9 with TRBJ2-7, with a weak D call TRBD1 (6 bases). In germline, CDR1 is SEHNR, CDR2 FQNEAQ (reference sequence). Trimming cost V 5 bases and J 7 bases, with 9 bases left between them. CDR3 length equals 11 residues. The CDR3 nucleotides read TGTGCCAGCAGCGTTAGGGGGGAGCAGTACTTC. It translates to CASSVRGEQYF. Based on the CDR3 plus reference TRBV7-9 and TRBJ2-7, the full variable domain is DTGVSQNPRHKITKRGQNVTFRCDPISEHNRLYWYRQTLGQGPEFLTYFQNEAQLEKSRLLSDRFSAERPKGSFSTLEIQRTEQGDSAMYLCASSVRGEQYFGPGTRLTVT.